The rows below give T cell receptor beta chains drawn from one sample of a study of cytomegalovirus exposure and HLA in healthy donors. Data came from immunoSEQ multiplex PCR; TCRdb stores just in-frame clones and leaves some out. The table records roughly 250,000 clones, roughly 80% of them present only once. Sequencing was performed on PBMCs. Receptor source: a girl aged 2 to 10 in good health and CMV-seronegative. Each CDR3 is given with its conserved first and last residue. Fields, in order: V gene, J gene, D gene, clone size, CDR3 DNA, CDR3 protein. The D gene is left open where the match is weak. Only some rows state a clone size, as once, few, many or a class for expanded clones.

V gene: TRBV6-1
J gene: TRBJ2-7
D gene: TRBD1
clone size: few
CDR3 DNA: TGTGCCAGCAGTAACCCGACAGGGATCCCCTACGAGCAGTACTTC
CDR3 protein: CASSNPTGIPYEQYF

V gene: TRBV7-4
J gene: TRBJ2-1
D gene: NA
clone size: NA
CDR3 DNA: TGTGCCAGCAGCTTCAGGGGTGAGCAGTTCTTC
CDR3 protein: CASSFRGEQFF

V gene: TRBV5-1
J gene: TRBJ2-1
D gene: TRBD1
clone size: NA
CDR3 DNA: TGCGCCAGCAGCTTGGATTCTTTGGGGACAGGGGTTAGTGAGCAGTTCTTC
CDR3 protein: CASSLDSLGTGVSEQFF

V gene: TRBV7-2
J gene: TRBJ2-7
D gene: TRBD2
clone size: NA
CDR3 DNA: TGTGCCAGCAGCCTCCGACCACTAGCGGGGGAGTTCTACGAGCAGTACTTC
CDR3 protein: CASSLRPLAGEFYEQYF

V gene: TRBV28
J gene: TRBJ1-2
D gene: TRBD1
clone size: once
CDR3 DNA: TGTGCCAGCAGCCGCTCTCCGACAGGGAGTAACTATGGCTACACCTTC
CDR3 protein: CASSRSPTGSNYGYTF

V gene: TRBV6-5
J gene: TRBJ2-3
D gene: TRBD1
clone size: NA
CDR3 DNA: TGTGCCAGCAGTCACGCGGGGACAGGCCCCGATACGCAGTATTTT
CDR3 protein: CASSHAGTGPDTQYF

V gene: TRBV7-2
J gene: TRBJ1-2
D gene: NA
clone size: NA
CDR3 DNA: TGTGCCAGCAGCTTAGACCCCGGGACAACCATTTATGGCTACACCTTC
CDR3 protein: CASSLDPGTTIYGYTF

V gene: TRBV5-1
J gene: TRBJ2-3
D gene: NA
clone size: once
CDR3 DNA: TGCGCCAGCAGCTTCGAGACTGGGGGCGTCGGGACGCAGTATTTT
CDR3 protein: CASSFETGGVGTQYF

V gene: TRBV27
J gene: TRBJ2-3
D gene: NA
clone size: NA
CDR3 DNA: TGTGCCAGCAGTTTAACGGAGGGCCGAACAGATACGCAGTATTTT
CDR3 protein: CASSLTEGRTDTQYF

V gene: TRBV7-8
J gene: TRBJ1-2
D gene: NA
clone size: NA
CDR3 DNA: TGTGCCAGCAGCCTGGGTTTGACAGGACAGAACTATGGCTACACCTTC
CDR3 protein: CASSLGLTGQNYGYTF

V gene: TRBV30
J gene: TRBJ2-1
D gene: TRBD2
clone size: NA
CDR3 DNA: TGTGCCTGGACTAGCGGGGGGGCCACCAATGAGCAGTTCTTC
CDR3 protein: CAWTSGGATNEQFF

V gene: TRBV27
J gene: TRBJ2-1
D gene: NA
clone size: NA
CDR3 DNA: TGTGCCAGCAGTTTAGGTCAAAGTGGCACTGAGCAGTTCTTC
CDR3 protein: CASSLGQSGTEQFF

V gene: TRBV6-5
J gene: TRBJ2-7
D gene: NA
clone size: NA
CDR3 DNA: TGTGCCAGCAGTTACGGAGTCTCCTACGAGCAGTACTTC
CDR3 protein: CASSYGVSYEQYF

V gene: TRBV5-1
J gene: TRBJ2-7
D gene: NA
clone size: NA
CDR3 DNA: TGCGCCAGCAGCTTGGCAGGATCCGAGCAGTACTTC
CDR3 protein: CASSLAGSEQYF

V gene: TRBV6-1
J gene: TRBJ2-7
D gene: NA
clone size: few
CDR3 DNA: TGTGCCAGCAGTAACAACAGGGGGGGGACCTACGAGCAGTACTTC
CDR3 protein: CASSNNRGGTYEQYF

V gene: TRBV7-9
J gene: TRBJ2-7
D gene: TRBD1
clone size: once
CDR3 DNA: TGTGCCAGCAGCTTTCCACCGGGACAGGGGACCCACGAGCAGTACTTC
CDR3 protein: CASSFPPGQGTHEQYF

V gene: TRBV6-5
J gene: TRBJ1-5
D gene: NA
clone size: NA
CDR3 DNA: TGTGCCAGCAGTTACTCGAGGTCGGGAGGGCAGCCCCAGCATTTT
CDR3 protein: CASSYSRSGGQPQHF

V gene: TRBV5-6
J gene: TRBJ2-7
D gene: NA
clone size: NA
CDR3 DNA: TGTGCCAGCAGCTTGGGGGCGCTTTACCACGAGCAGTACTTC
CDR3 protein: CASSLGALYHEQYF

V gene: TRBV4-1
J gene: TRBJ1-1
D gene: TRBD1
clone size: NA
CDR3 DNA: TGCGCCAGCAGCCAAGATTCGGGGACAGGGAACACTGAAGCTTTCTTT
CDR3 protein: CASSQDSGTGNTEAFF

V gene: TRBV10-1
J gene: TRBJ2-2
D gene: NA
clone size: NA
CDR3 DNA: TGCGCCAGCAGTTGGGGGGGCCTGGGCACCGGGGAGCTGTTTTTT
CDR3 protein: CASSWGGLGTGELFF